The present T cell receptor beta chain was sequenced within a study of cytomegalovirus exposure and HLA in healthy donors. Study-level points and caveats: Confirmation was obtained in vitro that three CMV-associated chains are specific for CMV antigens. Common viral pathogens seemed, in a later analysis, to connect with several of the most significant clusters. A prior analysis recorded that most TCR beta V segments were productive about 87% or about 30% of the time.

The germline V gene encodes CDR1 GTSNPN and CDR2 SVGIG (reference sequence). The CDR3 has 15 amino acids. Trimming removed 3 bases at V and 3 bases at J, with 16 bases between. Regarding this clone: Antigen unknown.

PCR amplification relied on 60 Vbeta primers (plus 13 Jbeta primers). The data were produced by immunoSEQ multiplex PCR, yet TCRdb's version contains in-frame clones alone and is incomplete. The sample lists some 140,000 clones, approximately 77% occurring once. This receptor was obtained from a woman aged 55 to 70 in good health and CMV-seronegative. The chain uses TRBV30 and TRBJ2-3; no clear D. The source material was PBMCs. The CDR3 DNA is TGTGCCTGGAGGGGCCCGTGGGCGCGAACAGATACGCAGTATTTT. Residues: CAWRGPWARTDTQYF.